The entry below gives a single T cell receptor beta chain sequence along with its context. What it binds is not known. This entry is derived from a study of cytomegalovirus exposure and HLA in healthy donors. Study-level background: Genotyping showed roughly 86% of almost 400 donors falling in the Caucasian-associated ancestry cluster. Study results and limitations: With later analysis, a missense DCLRE1C variant became linked to TCR beta V- and J-gene trimming.

Germline CDR1 MNHEY, CDR2 SMNVEV (reference sequence). The ends lost 6 bases at V and 5 bases at J; junction bases unmatched: 4. This CDR3 comprises 14 residues. Amplification used 60 Vbeta primers and 13 Jbeta primers. The assay was immunoSEQ multiplex PCR, and TCRdb's table has in-frame clones only and misses some. The sample shows around 150,000 clones, 84% of them seen only once. Sequenced: PBMCs. The clonotype was recovered from a boy under 10 years old in good health and CMV-seronegative. V usage is TRBV27 and J usage is TRBJ2-5; 12 bases align to TRBD1. The CDR3 sequence: CASRGQGAQETQYF. In DNA form, the CDR3 reads TGTGCCAGCAGGGGACAGGGGGCGCAGGAGACCCAGTACTTC.